Listed below are T cell receptor beta chains from one sample, sequenced in a study of Ad26.COV2.S vaccination and SARS-CoV-2 variants. Generated by immunoSEQ multiplex PCR, the TCRdb table keeps only in-frame clones and is missing some. This sample has about 180,000 clones, with around 85% found just once. The sequenced sample was peripheral blood, obtained after recovery from COVID-19. Receptor source: a human donor who had recovered from COVID-19. Each CDR3 is given with its conserved first and last residue. The order of the fields is J gene, clone size, V gene, D gene, CDR3 DNA, CDR3 protein. D genes are given only for firm matches. Clone sizes are given selectively: once, few, many, or a class where the clone is expanded.

j_gene: TRBJ1-5; abundance: NA; v_gene: TRBV7-2; d_gene: NA; CDR3nt: TGTGCCAGCAGCAATTTAGGGGGTTTTTGCCAGCATTTT; CDR3aa: CASSNLGGFCQHF
j_gene: TRBJ2-7; abundance: NA; v_gene: TRBV6-5; d_gene: TRBD2; CDR3nt: TGTGCCAGCAGTTACACTAGCGAGGGGGAGCAGTACTTC; CDR3aa: CASSYTSEGEQYF
j_gene: TRBJ1-2; abundance: NA; v_gene: TRBV5-4; d_gene: NA; CDR3nt: TGTGCCAGCAGCTTGGAAGCCGCTAACTATGGCTACACCTTC; CDR3aa: CASSLEAANYGYTF
j_gene: TRBJ2-7; abundance: NA; v_gene: TRBV19; d_gene: TRBD1; CDR3nt: TGTGCCGCTCTGGACAGGGGTAGGGACGAGCAGTACTTC; CDR3aa: CAALDRGRDEQYF
j_gene: TRBJ1-5; abundance: NA; v_gene: TRBV5-6; d_gene: NA; CDR3nt: TGTGCCAGCAGCTTCTTCGGATACAATCAGCCCCAGCATTTT; CDR3aa: CASSFFGYNQPQHF
j_gene: TRBJ1-6; abundance: NA; v_gene: TRBV7-8; d_gene: TRBD1; CDR3nt: TGTGCCAGCAGCTTAGTAGGGGGGACAGATCACTTCTCCTATAATTCACCCCTCCACTTT; CDR3aa: CASSLVGGTDHFSYNSPLHF
j_gene: TRBJ2-5; abundance: NA; v_gene: TRBV5-6; d_gene: NA; CDR3nt: TGTGCCAGCAGCTTGGCCCTGACTGCCCCGGGGACCCAGTACTTC; CDR3aa: CASSLALTAPGTQYF
j_gene: TRBJ1-2; abundance: once; v_gene: TRBV19; d_gene: NA; CDR3nt: TGTGCCAGTAGTATGCAGGGACCCGTCGGGGGCTACACCTTC; CDR3aa: CASSMQGPVGGYTF
j_gene: TRBJ2-1; abundance: NA; v_gene: TRBV28; d_gene: TRBD1; CDR3nt: TGTGCCAGCAGTTTCTCCGGGACAGGGGGTCGCAATGAGCAGTTCTTC; CDR3aa: CASSFSGTGGRNEQFF
j_gene: TRBJ1-2; abundance: NA; v_gene: TRBV11-2; d_gene: NA; CDR3nt: TGTGCCAGCAGCTTAGCGTTCCTTAGCGTTAACTATGGCTACACCTTC; CDR3aa: CASSLAFLSVNYGYTF
j_gene: TRBJ2-1; abundance: once; v_gene: TRBV27; d_gene: NA; CDR3nt: TGTGCCAGCAGTAAAGTCAAGCTTAGGAATGAGCAGTTCTTC; CDR3aa: CASSKVKLRNEQFF
j_gene: TRBJ1-6; abundance: NA; v_gene: TRBV6-5; d_gene: TRBD1; CDR3nt: TGTGCCAGCCACAGGGGGTTGGATTCACCCCTCCACTTT; CDR3aa: CASHRGLDSPLHF
j_gene: TRBJ2-3; abundance: NA; v_gene: TRBV7-9; d_gene: TRBD2; CDR3nt: TGTGCCAGCAGCTTAACTAGCGGGAAGACAGATACGCAGTATTTT; CDR3aa: CASSLTSGKTDTQYF
j_gene: TRBJ1-3; abundance: NA; v_gene: TRBV6-5; d_gene: NA; CDR3nt: TGTGCCAGCAGTTACAGTAGGGGCAGTGGAAACACCATATATTTT; CDR3aa: CASSYSRGSGNTIYF
j_gene: TRBJ2-7; abundance: NA; v_gene: TRBV2; d_gene: NA; CDR3nt: TGTGCCAGCAGGAGGTGGGGGGTCTACGAGCAGTACTTC; CDR3aa: CASRRWGVYEQYF
j_gene: TRBJ2-1; abundance: NA; v_gene: TRBV6-2/TRBV6-3; d_gene: TRBD2; CDR3nt: TGTGCCAGCAGTGAGCGGGAGCCCCCCTACAATGAGCAGTTCTTC; CDR3aa: CASSEREPPYNEQFF
j_gene: TRBJ2-1; abundance: NA; v_gene: TRBV3-1/TRBV3-2; d_gene: TRBD2; CDR3nt: TGTGCCAGCAGCCAAGAAGTCAGCGGGGACCTTTCCTACAATGAGCAGTTCTTC; CDR3aa: CASSQEVSGDLSYNEQFF
j_gene: TRBJ1-1; abundance: NA; v_gene: TRBV28; d_gene: NA; CDR3nt: TGTGCCAGCAGTTTCCTGGCTGGAGAAGCTTTCTTT; CDR3aa: CASSFLAGEAFF
j_gene: TRBJ1-2; abundance: NA; v_gene: TRBV7-3; d_gene: NA; CDR3nt: TGTGCCAGGGACAAGGAGGCAGATAGATTTGGAGGCTACACCTTC; CDR3aa: CARDKEADRFGGYTF
j_gene: TRBJ2-5; abundance: NA; v_gene: TRBV27; d_gene: TRBD1; CDR3nt: TGTGCCAGCACCGCCAGGGGGACAAAGGTCCAAGAGACCCAGTACTTC; CDR3aa: CASTARGTKVQETQYF
j_gene: TRBJ1-5; abundance: NA; v_gene: TRBV6-5; d_gene: NA; CDR3nt: TGTGCCAGCAGTTACTCGCCCAGCAATCAGCCCCAGCATTTT; CDR3aa: CASSYSPSNQPQHF
j_gene: TRBJ2-7; abundance: NA; v_gene: TRBV7-2; d_gene: TRBD2; CDR3nt: TGTGCCAGTGGGACTAGCGCCTCCTACGAGCAGTACTTC; CDR3aa: CASGTSASYEQYF